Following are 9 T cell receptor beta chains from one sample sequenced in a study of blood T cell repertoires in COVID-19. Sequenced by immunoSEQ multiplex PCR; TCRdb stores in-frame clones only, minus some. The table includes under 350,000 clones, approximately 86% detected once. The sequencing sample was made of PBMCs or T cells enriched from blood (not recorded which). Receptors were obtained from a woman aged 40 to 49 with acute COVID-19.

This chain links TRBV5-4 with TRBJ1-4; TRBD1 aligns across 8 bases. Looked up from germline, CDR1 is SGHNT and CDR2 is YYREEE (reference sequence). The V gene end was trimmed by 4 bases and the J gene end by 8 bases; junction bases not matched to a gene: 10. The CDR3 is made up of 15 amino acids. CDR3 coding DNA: TGTGCCAGCAGCGAACAGACAGGGGCCGACGAAAAACTGTTTTTT. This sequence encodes CASSEQTGADEKLFF.

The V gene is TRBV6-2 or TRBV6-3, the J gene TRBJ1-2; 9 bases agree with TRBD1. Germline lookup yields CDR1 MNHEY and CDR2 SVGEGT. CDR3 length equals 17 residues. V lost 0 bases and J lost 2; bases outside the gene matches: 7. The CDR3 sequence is CASSYSLNRGPNYGYTF. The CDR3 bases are TGTGCCAGCAGTTACTCCTTAAACAGGGGGCCCAACTATGGCTACACCTTC.

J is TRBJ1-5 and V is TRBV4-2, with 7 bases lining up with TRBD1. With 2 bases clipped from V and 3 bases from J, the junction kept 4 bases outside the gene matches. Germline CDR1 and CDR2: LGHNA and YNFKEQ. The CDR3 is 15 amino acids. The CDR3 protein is CASSQLDRVNQPQHF. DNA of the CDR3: TGTGCCAGCAGCCAACTTGACAGGGTCAATCAGCCCCAGCATTTT.

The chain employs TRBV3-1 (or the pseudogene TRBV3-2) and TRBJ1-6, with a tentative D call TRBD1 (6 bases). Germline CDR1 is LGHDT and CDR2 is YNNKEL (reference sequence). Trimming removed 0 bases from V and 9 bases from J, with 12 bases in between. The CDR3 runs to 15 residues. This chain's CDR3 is CASSQDWGPSSPLHF. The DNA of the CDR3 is TGTGCCAGCAGCCAAGACTGGGGGCCAAGTTCACCCCTCCACTTT.

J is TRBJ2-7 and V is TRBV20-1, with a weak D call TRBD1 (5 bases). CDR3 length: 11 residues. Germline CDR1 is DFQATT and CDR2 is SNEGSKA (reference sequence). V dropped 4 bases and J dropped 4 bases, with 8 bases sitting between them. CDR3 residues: CSANRLYEQYF. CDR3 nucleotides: TGCAGTGCTAACAGGTTATACGAGCAGTACTTC.

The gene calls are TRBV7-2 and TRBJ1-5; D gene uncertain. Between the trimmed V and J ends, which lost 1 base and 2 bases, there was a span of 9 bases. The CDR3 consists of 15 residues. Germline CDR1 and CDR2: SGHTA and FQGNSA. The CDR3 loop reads CASSLDPGGNQPQHF. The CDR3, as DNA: TGTGCCAGCAGCTTAGATCCCGGGGGCAATCAGCCCCAGCATTTT. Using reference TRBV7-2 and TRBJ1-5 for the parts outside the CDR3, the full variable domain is GAGVSQSPSNKVTEKGKDVELRCDPISGHTALYWYRQSLGQGLEFLIYFQGNSAPDKSGLPSDRFSAERTGGSVSTLTIQRTQQEDSAVYLCASSLDPGGNQPQHFGDGTRLSIL.

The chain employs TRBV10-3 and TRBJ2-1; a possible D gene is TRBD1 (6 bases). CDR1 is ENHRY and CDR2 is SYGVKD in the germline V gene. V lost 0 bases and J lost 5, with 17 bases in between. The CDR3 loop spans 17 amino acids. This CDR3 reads CAISESRTASSDNEQFF. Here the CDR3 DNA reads TGTGCCATCAGTGAGTCACGGACAGCGAGCTCGGACAATGAGCAGTTCTTC.

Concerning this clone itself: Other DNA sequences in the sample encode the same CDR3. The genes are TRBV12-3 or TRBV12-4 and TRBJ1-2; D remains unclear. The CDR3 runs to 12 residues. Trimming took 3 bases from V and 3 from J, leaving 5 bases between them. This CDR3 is CASSFSDYGYTF. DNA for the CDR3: TGTGCCAGCAGTTTTTCGGACTATGGCTACACCTTC.

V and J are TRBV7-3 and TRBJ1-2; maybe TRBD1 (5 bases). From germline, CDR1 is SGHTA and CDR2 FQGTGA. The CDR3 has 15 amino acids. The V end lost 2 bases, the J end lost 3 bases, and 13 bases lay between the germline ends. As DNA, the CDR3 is TGTGCCAGCAGCTTAGGGGCAGGGAAAGACTATGGCTACACCTTC. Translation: CASSLGAGKDYGYTF.